The 15 T cell receptor beta chains below come from one sample, sequenced in a study of cytomegalovirus exposure and HLA in healthy donors. With 60 Vbeta and 13 Jbeta primers, the PCR was carried out. The table came from immunoSEQ multiplex PCR; TCRdb's copy has only in-frame clones and leaves some out. Of approximately 160,000 clones listed, roughly 79% are singletons. Sequencing input: PBMCs. The receptors shown here come from a woman aged 45 to 65 in good health and CMV-seropositive.

This clone was counted once. The chain carries TRBV11-2 and TRBJ2-3; 9 nucleotides match TRBD2. V lost 5 bases, J lost 2 bases, and 14 bases stayed unmatched. The germline V gene has CDR1 SGHAT and CDR2 FQNNGV. This CDR3 spans 18 amino acids. CDR3 sequence (DNA): TGTGCCAGCAGCCTCTGGCGGGGGGGTCATAATCCCACAGATACGCAGTATTTT. It is translated as CASSLWRGGHNPTDTQYF.

The chain carries TRBV28 and TRBJ1-4; D is uncertain. This CDR3 contains 15 residues. V dropped 2 bases and J dropped 0 bases, with 7 bases sitting between them. Germline V gene sequence: CDR1 MDHEN, CDR2 SYDVKM. The CDR3 DNA is TGTGCCAGCAGTTTACGGTGGTCAACTAATGAAAAACTGTTTTTT. As protein: CASSLRWSTNEKLFF.

The chain joins TRBV2 to TRBJ2-1; 8 nucleotides match TRBD2. The CDR3 spans 15 residues. Germline trimming cut 6 bases from V and 0 bases from J; bases unmatched to any gene: 4. Germline V gene data show CDR1 as SNHLY and CDR2 as FYNNEI. CDR3 loop: CASSAGGFSYNEQFF. CDR3 DNA sequence: TGTGCCAGCAGCGCGGGGGGATTCTCCTACAATGAGCAGTTCTTC.

The chain links TRBV5-5 to TRBJ1-2, with D uncertain. This CDR3 has 12 amino acids. The V gene lost 7 bases and the J gene lost 4 bases, with 11 bases spanning the gap. Germline V gives CDR1 SGHKS, CDR2 YYEKEE (reference sequence). CDR3 sequence reads: CASALVSYGYTF. The CDR3 nucleotides are TGTGCCAGCGCGCTTGTGAGCTATGGCTACACCTTC.

The rearrangement joins TRBV18 to TRBJ1-1; D is perhaps TRBD1 (5 bases). With 3 bases removed from V and 5 bases from J, the gap between germline ends came to 13 bases. CDR3 length equals 14 residues. The germline V gene encodes CDR1 KGHSH and CDR2 LQKENI. CDR3 coding DNA: TGTGCCAGCTCACCCCTTCGGGGGGGGACTGAAGCTTTCTTT. Its protein product is CASSPLRGGTEAFF.

V and J are TRBV4-3 and TRBJ2-6; D possibly corresponds to TRBD2 (6 bases). CDR1 and CDR2 (germline): LGHNA, YSLEER. V lost 1 base to trimming and J lost 0 bases, with 10 bases between them. This CDR3 contains 17 residues. The CDR3 spells CASSQAQRASGANVLTF. CDR3 nucleotide sequence: TGCGCCAGCAGCCAAGCCCAGCGGGCCTCTGGGGCCAACGTCCTGACTTTC.

The chain links TRBV6-5 to TRBJ1-2; 7 bases align to TRBD1. The CDR3 covers 14 residues. Germline trimming cut 6 bases from V and 2 bases from J; bases unmatched to any gene: 6. Germline V gene data show CDR1 as MNHEY and CDR2 as SVGAGI. The CDR3 DNA sequence: TGTGCCAGCAGACGCCCGGGACAGAACTATGGCTACACCTTC. Encoded protein: CASRRPGQNYGYTF.

The chain joins TRBV2 to TRBJ1-3; D might be TRBD1 (5 bases). With 6 bases removed from V and 0 bases from J, the gap between germline ends came to 12 bases. Germline loops: CDR1 SNHLY, CDR2 FYNNEI. The CDR3 contains 15 residues. The CDR3 sequence: CASSRDLFSGNTIYF. The CDR3 coding sequence is TGTGCCAGCAGCAGGGACTTATTCTCTGGAAACACCATATATTTT.

There are a few counts of this clone. The chain links TRBV5-5 to TRBJ1-4, with 8 bases identical to TRBD1. The V segment lost 5 bases and the J segment 7 bases; nucleotides outside the gene matches: 10. There are 15 residues in the CDR3. CDR1 SGHKS and CDR2 YYEKEE come from the germline V gene (reference sequence). The CDR3 DNA follows: TGTGCCAGCAGTTCACTTCAGGGGGCAGGTGAAAAACTGTTTTTT. It yields the protein CASSSLQGAGEKLFF.

The rearrangement links TRBV11-2 to TRBJ1-3; D not resolved. Germline CDR1 is SGHAT and CDR2 is FQNNGV. The CDR3 covers 14 residues. V was clipped by 8 bases and J by 0 bases, with 11 bases between them. CDR3 residues: CASGQTSSGNTIYF. The CDR3 DNA reads as TGTGCCAGCGGTCAGACAAGCTCTGGAAACACCATATATTTT. Combining the CDR3 with reference TRBV11-2 and TRBJ1-3 gives the whole variable domain EAGVAQSPRYKIIEKRQSVAFWCNPISGHATLYWYQQILGQGPKLLIQFQNNGVVDDSQLPKDRFSAERLKGVDSTLKIQPAKLEDSAVYLCASGQTSSGNTIYFGEGSWLTVV.

This sequence joins TRBV18 and TRBJ2-5, with 9 bases that match TRBD1. CDR1 is KGHSH and CDR2 is LQKENI in the germline V gene. This CDR3 contains 15 residues. J gave up 4 bases and V 0 bases, and 3 bases lay outside the gene matches. The CDR3: CASSPPSGQGETQYF. The CDR3 DNA reads TGTGCCAGCTCACCACCGTCGGGACAGGGAGAGACCCAGTACTTC.

Note on this clone: The sample holds other DNA sequences that translate to the same CDR3. This chain joins TRBV2 and TRBJ1-2; D not resolved. CDR1 is SNHLY and CDR2 is FYNNEI in the germline V gene. CDR3 size: 12 residues. Between the trimmed V and J ends, which lost 5 bases and 7 bases, there was a span of 11 bases. CDR3 amino acids: CASSRGSFGYTF. The CDR3 nucleotides read TGTGCCAGCAGTAGAGGCTCTTTTGGCTACACCTTC.

V is TRBV5-1 and J is TRBJ1-2; the D gene is possibly TRBD1 (5 bases). The CDR3 contains 15 residues. The germline V gene has CDR1 SGHRS and CDR2 YFSETQ. Trimming took 4 bases from V and 6 from J, leaving 19 bases between them. CDR3 sequence reads: CASSEQNQGVDGYTF. The CDR3, as DNA: TGCGCCAGCAGCGAGCAAAATCAGGGCGTGGATGGCTACACCTTC.

This chain connects TRBV19 to TRBJ2-4; D is perhaps TRBD2 (5 bases). The CDR3 totals 17 residues. The V gene's germline CDR1 is LNHDA and CDR2 SQIVND (reference sequence). V lost 6 bases and J 0 bases, leaving 18 bases between the germline ends. CDR3 protein: CASSRRTETLAKNIQYF. The CDR3 DNA reads as TGTGCCAGTAGCAGGAGGACGGAGACTTTAGCCAAAAACATTCAGTACTTC.

This rearrangement joins TRBV19 to TRBJ1-5; D may be TRBD1 (5 bases). Germline V gene lookup returns CDR1 LNHDA and CDR2 SQIVND (reference sequence). The CDR3 is 13 residues long. Trimming left V 7 bases short and J 4 bases short, with 11 bases between. The DNA for the CDR3 is TGTGCCAGTAATGACAGAGCTAATCAGCCCCAGCATTTT. It translates to CASNDRANQPQHF.